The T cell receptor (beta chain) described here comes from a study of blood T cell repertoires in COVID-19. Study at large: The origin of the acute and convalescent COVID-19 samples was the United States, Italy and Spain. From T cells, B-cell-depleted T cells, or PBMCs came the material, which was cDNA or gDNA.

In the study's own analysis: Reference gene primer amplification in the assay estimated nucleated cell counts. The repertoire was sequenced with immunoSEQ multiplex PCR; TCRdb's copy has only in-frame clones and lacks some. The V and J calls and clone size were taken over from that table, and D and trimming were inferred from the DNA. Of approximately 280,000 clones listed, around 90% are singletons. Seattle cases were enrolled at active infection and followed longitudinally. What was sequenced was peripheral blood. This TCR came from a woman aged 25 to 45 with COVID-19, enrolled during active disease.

CDR3 amino acids: CASSQGNSFNYGYTF. The CDR3 coding sequence is TGCGCCAGCAGCCAAGGGAACAGTTTTAACTATGGCTACACCTTC. The rearrangement uses TRBV4-1 and TRBJ1-2; D unresolved. V was shortened by 1 base and J by 1 base, with 10 bases between the two germline ends. The CDR3 sequence is 15 residues long. The germline V gene has CDR1 MGHRA and CDR2 YSYEKL.